The 21 T cell receptor beta chains reported below all come from one sample, sequenced in a study of Graves' ophthalmopathy and Graves' hyperthyroidism. Transcripts of RNA were the source for amplifying TCR beta CDR3 regions. The first-round RT-PCR employed HTBI primers together with the Qiagen OneStep RT-PCR kit. A multiplex PCR was then performed as the second round. TCRdb reprocessed the multiplex PCR reads via MiXCR and lists one record per CDR3 protein. This table has hundreds of thousands of distinct CDR3 sequences, 20% to 25% appearing once. Input material: peripheral blood. The receptors were gathered from a woman between 18 and 29 years old with stable Graves' hyperthyroidism. Some clones in this sample may be carry-over from other donors' samples.

This clonotype was seen ten or more times. CDR3 region: CASSIDAWTSDQPQHF. CDR3 in DNA: TGTGCCAGTAGTATAGACGCTTGGACATCCGATCAGCCCCAGCATTTT. This sequence joins TRBV19 and TRBJ1-5; D perhaps matches TRBD1 (5 bases). Deletions cut 0 bases from V and 5 bases from J, with 14 bases between. The germline CDR1 and CDR2 sequences are LNHDA and SQIVND (reference sequence). The CDR3 runs 16 residues.

The sample holds many counts of this clonotype. The V gene is TRBV6-1, the J gene TRBJ1-1; TRBD1 matches 9 bases. Germline V gene data show CDR1 as MNHNS and CDR2 as SASEGT. J was trimmed by 4 bases and V by 5 bases; bases with no gene match: 2. The length of the CDR3 is 13 residues. The CDR3 DNA follows: TGTGCCAGCAGTCAACAGGGGGCCACTGAAGCTTTCTTT. Encoded protein: CASSQQGATEAFF.

This clonotype was recorded many times. The chain combines TRBV9 with TRBJ1-2; 7 bases align to TRBD1. The J segment lost 4 bases and the V segment lost 4 bases, leaving 7 bases of the junction unmatched. The CDR3 contains 14 residues. The germline V gene encodes CDR1 SGDLS and CDR2 YYNGEE. CDR3 DNA sequence: TGTGCCAGCAGCCCCCCGGGACAGATCTATGGCTACACCTTC. Its translation is CASSPPGQIYGYTF.

This clonotype was seen many times. V and J are TRBV2 and TRBJ1-1; 7 bases are shared with TRBD1. Germline lookup yields CDR1 SNHLY and CDR2 FYNNEI. V dropped 6 bases and J dropped 5; count of bases not matched to a gene: 9. The CDR3 is 14 residues long. The chain's CDR3 is CASSRSLQGTEAFF. The CDR3 DNA follows: TGTGCCAGCAGCCGAAGCTTACAGGGGACTGAAGCTTTCTTT. Full variable domain (rest looked up from reference TRBV2 and TRBJ1-1): EPEVTQTPSHQVTQMGQEVILRCVPISNHLYFYWYRQILGQKVEFLVSFYNNEISEKSEIFDDQFSVERPDGSNFTLKIRSTKLEDSAMYFCASSRSLQGTEAFFGQGTRLTVV.

V gene TRBV12-3 or TRBV12-4 combines with J gene TRBJ2-5; D is perhaps TRBD1 (5 bases). This CDR3 region has 15 residues. The V end lost 6 bases, the J end lost 4 bases, and 18 bases lay between the germline ends. CDR3 in DNA: TGTGCCAGCAGCTCCCAACCCAGGGTGCGAGAGACCCAGTACTTC. It yields the protein CASSSQPRVRETQYF.

J is TRBJ2-7 and V is TRBV6-1; tentatively, D is TRBD1 (7 bases). This CDR3 contains 14 residues. V gave up 6 bases and J gave up 9 bases, with 21 bases separating them. CDR1 MNHNS and CDR2 SASEGT come from the germline V gene. CDR3 region: CASRSRDRRLGQYF. The CDR3 nucleotides are TGTGCCAGCAGATCCCGGGACAGACGACTAGGGCAGTACTTC.

This clonotype showed up many times. The chain recombines TRBV7-2 with TRBJ2-5; 8 bases are a match to TRBD2. The trim removed 0 bases at V and 2 bases at J, leaving 5 bases unmatched. The germline CDR1 and CDR2 sequences are SGHTA and FQGNSA. This CDR3 is built from 16 residues. Here the CDR3 DNA reads TGTGCCAGCAGCTTAGCTTCCGCGGGGGGACAAGAGACCCAGTACTTC. It is translated as CASSLASAGGQETQYF.

This clonotype was observed many times. The V call is TRBV28, the J call TRBJ1-5; D uncertain. This CDR3 is 17 amino acids long. Trimming cost V 7 bases and J 3 bases, with 22 bases left between them. CDR1 MDHEN and CDR2 SYDVKM come from the germline V gene. This chain's CDR3 is CASTPRRLTRVNQPQHF. The DNA of the CDR3 is TGTGCCAGCACCCCCCGAAGGCTCACGAGGGTCAATCAGCCCCAGCATTTT.

This clonotype showed up just a few times. The chain couples TRBV12-3 or TRBV12-4 to TRBJ2-7, with a weak D call TRBD1 (6 bases). The V end was cut by 5 bases, the J end by 7 bases, with 21 bases between. The CDR3 consists of 15 residues. The CDR3 sequence: CASSRTPNRVGEQYF. The CDR3 region has the DNA TGTGCCAGCAGTAGAACCCCGAACAGGGTTGGGGAGCAGTACTTC.

Details on this clonotype: One base away lies a much larger clone, so this may be a sequencing read error. The chain employs TRBV6-1 and TRBJ1-1; a possible D gene is TRBD1 (5 bases). CDR1 and CDR2 (germline): MNHNS, SASEGT. CDR3 length: 14 residues. DNA for the CDR3: TGTGCCAGCAGCATGGGTGGGGGGTACACTGAAGCTTGCTTT. Translated, it gives CASSMGGGYTEACF.

The rearrangement joins TRBV15 to TRBJ2-7; D is uncertain. Germline assignment: CDR1 LNHNV and CDR2 YYDKDF (reference sequence). The germline V and J ends were trimmed by 0 bases and 6 bases, with 9 bases remaining between them. The length of the CDR3 is 13 residues. The CDR3 loop reads CATSRDGATEQYF. The CDR3 bases are TGTGCCACCAGCAGAGATGGCGCTACCGAGCAGTACTTC.

This clonotype appeared many times. This chain connects TRBV25-1 to TRBJ1-5, with a possible D match to TRBD1 (5 bases). The CDR3 consists of 15 residues. With 3 bases removed from V and 5 bases from J, the gap between germline ends came to 14 bases. Germline V gene data show CDR1 as MGHDK and CDR2 as SYGVNS. Written as DNA, the CDR3 is TGTGCCAGCAGTGAGGGGGGGGTACGGCATCAGCCCCAGCATTTT. Translation gives CASSEGGVRHQPQHF.

A note on this clonotype: One junction end disagrees with the germline gene, perhaps due to a read error. The chain combines TRBV7-2 with TRBJ1-3, with unresolved D. The germline V gene encodes CDR1 SGHTA and CDR2 FQGNSA. The CDR3 totals 15 residues. DNA for the CDR3: TGTGCCAGTAGCTTACTGCAGAACTCTGGAAACACCATATATTTT. Its protein product is CASSLLQNSGNTIYF.

This clonotype appeared many times. The genes are TRBV4-1 and TRBJ1-2; D possibly corresponds to TRBD1 (6 bases). Germline V CDR1 and CDR2: MGHRA, YSYEKL. Trimming removed 3 bases at V and 2 bases at J, with 13 bases between. This CDR3 spans 15 amino acids. The CDR3 DNA reads as TGCGCCAGCAGCCACCCCGCGACAGGAAACTATGGCTACACCTTC. This gives the protein CASSHPATGNYGYTF.

This rearrangement joins TRBV28 to TRBJ2-5, with D possibly TRBD1 on 6 matching bases. The CDR3 is 14 residues long. The germline V gene encodes CDR1 MDHEN and CDR2 SYDVKM. Trimming removed 6 bases from V and 4 bases from J, with 15 bases in between. CDR3 bases: TGTGCCAGCAGCCAAAATACAGGGCGAGAGACCCAGTACTTC. Amino acids: CASSQNTGRETQYF.

This clonotype was detected many times. The chain joins TRBV20-1 to TRBJ1-1, with D unclear. The CDR3 is made up of 14 amino acids. Trimming cost V 6 bases and J 0 bases, with 14 bases left between them. Germline V lookup: CDR1 DFQATT, CDR2 SNEGSKA (reference sequence). The DNA for the CDR3 is TGCAGTGCCAATCACCGGGAGTTGAACACTGAAGCTTTCTTT. Its translation is CSANHRELNTEAFF.

The table lists this clonotype with many counts. The genes are TRBV10-3 and TRBJ1-5, with D possibly being TRBD1 (6 bases). Trimming stripped 6 bases from V and 7 bases from J, with 13 bases between. Germline assignment: CDR1 ENHRY and CDR2 SYGVKD. This CDR3 spans 13 amino acids. The CDR3 here is CAISGQPGQPQHF. CDR3 coding DNA: TGTGCCATCAGCGGACAGCCGGGACAGCCCCAGCATTTT.

This clonotype was picked up many times. The chain has TRBV20-1 and TRBJ2-5; tentative D call: TRBD2 (7 bases). V dropped 0 bases and J dropped 5 bases, with 22 bases sitting between them. This CDR3 is built from 17 residues. Per germline, CDR1 DFQATT and CDR2 SNEGSKA (reference sequence). CDR3 sequence: CSARDPPGGGGVETQYF. In DNA, the CDR3 is TGCAGTGCTAGAGACCCTCCGGGTGGCGGGGGCGTGGAGACCCAGTACTTC.

The chain links TRBV11-2 to TRBJ2-3; perhaps TRBD2 as D (6 bases). This CDR3 is built from 15 residues. Germline loops: CDR1 SGHAT, CDR2 FQNNGV. Between the trimmed V and J ends, which lost 0 bases and 2 bases, there was a span of 9 bases. As DNA, the CDR3 is TGTGCCAGCAGCTTAGACGGGGGAAACACAGATACGCAGTATTTT. Its protein is CASSLDGGNTDTQYF. The whole variable domain, remainder taken from reference TRBV11-2 and TRBJ2-3, is EAGVAQSPRYKIIEKRQSVAFWCNPISGHATLYWYQQILGQGPKLLIQFQNNGVVDDSQLPKDRFSAERLKGVDSTLKIQPAKLEDSAVYLCASSLDGGNTDTQYFGPGTRLTVL.

This clonotype has a count of ten or more. The V call is TRBV20-1, the J call TRBJ1-5, with D hard to call. Between the trimmed V and J ends, which lost 0 bases and 4 bases, there was a span of 13 bases. Per germline, CDR1 DFQATT and CDR2 SNEGSKA (reference sequence). This CDR3 spans 15 amino acids. The CDR3 here is CSARDPSGRNQPQHF. The CDR3 DNA follows: TGCAGTGCTAGAGACCCGTCTGGTAGAAATCAGCCCCAGCATTTT.

The sample holds many counts of this clonotype. The chain carries TRBV7-2 and TRBJ2-2; D not certain. V dropped 3 bases and J dropped 10 bases, with 6 bases sitting between them. The CDR3 sequence is 11 residues long. Germline values: CDR1 SGHTA, CDR2 FQGNSA. The CDR3 region has the DNA TGTGCCAGCAGCTTTTATGAGGAGCTGTTTTTT. Amino acids: CASSFYEELFF. The variable domain in full, completed from reference TRBV7-2 and TRBJ2-2, reads GAGVSQSPSNKVTEKGKDVELRCDPISGHTALYWYRQSLGQGLEFLIYFQGNSAPDKSGLPSDRFSAERTGGSVSTLTIQRTQQEDSAVYLCASSFYEELFFGEGSRLTVL.